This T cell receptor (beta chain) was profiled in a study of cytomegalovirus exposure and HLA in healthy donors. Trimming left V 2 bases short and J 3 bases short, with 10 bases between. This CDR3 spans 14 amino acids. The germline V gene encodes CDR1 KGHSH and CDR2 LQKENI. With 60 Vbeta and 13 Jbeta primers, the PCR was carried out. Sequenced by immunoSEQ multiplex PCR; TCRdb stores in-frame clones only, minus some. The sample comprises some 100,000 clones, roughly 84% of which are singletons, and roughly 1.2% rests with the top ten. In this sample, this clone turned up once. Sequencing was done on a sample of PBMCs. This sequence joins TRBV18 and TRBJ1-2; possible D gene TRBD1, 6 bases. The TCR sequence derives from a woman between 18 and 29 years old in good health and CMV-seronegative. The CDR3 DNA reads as TGTGCCAGCTCACCAGGGGGGGCGTACTATGGCTACACCTTC. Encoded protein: CASSPGGAYYGYTF.